A selection of T cell receptor beta chains follows, all from one sample in a study of blood T cell repertoires in COVID-19. This table comes from immunoSEQ multiplex PCR, and its TCRdb copy is limited to in-frame clones, with some not included. The repertoire holds 40,000 to 55,000 clones, with roughly 83% as singletons. Material: peripheral blood. The receptor set was obtained from a human donor in a cohort sampled during active COVID-19. Each CDR3 is given with its conserved first and last residue. A D gene is named only where the DNA matches it firmly. Expanded clones get a size class; other rows say once, few or many, or leave the size out.

len: 14; v_gene: TRBV5-6; d_gene: TRBD1; j_gene: TRBJ1-4; abundance: -; CDR3nt: TGTGCCAGCAGCCCTACAGGGGGCGACGAAAAACTGTTTTTT; CDR3aa: CASSPTGGDEKLFF
len: 18; v_gene: TRBV5-8; d_gene: -; j_gene: TRBJ1-6; abundance: -; CDR3nt: TGTGCCAGCAGCTTAGTCCGACAAACGAGCTCCTATAATTCACCCCTCCACTTT; CDR3aa: CASSLVRQTSSYNSPLHF
len: 16; v_gene: TRBV19; d_gene: TRBD2; j_gene: TRBJ2-5; abundance: -; CDR3nt: TGTGCCAGTAGTACCGGGGGAGGGACGGATCAAGAGACCCAGTACTTC; CDR3aa: CASSTGGGTDQETQYF
len: 15; v_gene: TRBV15; d_gene: TRBD1; j_gene: TRBJ1-1; abundance: -; CDR3nt: TGTGCCACCAGCCCTAACAGGGGACAGAACACTGAAGCTTTCTTT; CDR3aa: CATSPNRGQNTEAFF
len: 18; v_gene: TRBV9; d_gene: TRBD1; j_gene: TRBJ2-6; abundance: -; CDR3nt: TGTGCCAGCAGCGTAGTGGGAACAGGGGGCGCAGGGGCCAACGTCCTGACTTTC; CDR3aa: CASSVVGTGGAGANVLTF
len: 14; v_gene: TRBV27; d_gene: -; j_gene: TRBJ2-2; abundance: -; CDR3nt: TGTGCCAGCAGTTCCAGGGCGCGGCTCGGGGAGCTGTTTTTT; CDR3aa: CASSSRARLGELFF
len: 13; v_gene: TRBV6-6; d_gene: TRBD1; j_gene: TRBJ2-7; abundance: -; CDR3nt: TGTGCCAGCTCAGGGACAGGGGAACGCGAGCAGTACTTC; CDR3aa: CASSGTGEREQYF
len: 16; v_gene: TRBV9; d_gene: TRBD2; j_gene: TRBJ2-7; abundance: -; CDR3nt: TGTGCCAGCAGCCCCCATGGGAGCGGGGGTTACTACGAGCAGTACTTC; CDR3aa: CASSPHGSGGYYEQYF
len: 13; v_gene: TRBV19; d_gene: -; j_gene: TRBJ1-1; abundance: -; CDR3nt: TGTGCCAGTAGTGCCACAGGGAGCACTGAAGCTTTCTTT; CDR3aa: CASSATGSTEAFF
len: 14; v_gene: TRBV27; d_gene: -; j_gene: TRBJ2-5; abundance: -; CDR3nt: TGTGCCAGCAGTTTATGGGGGCCACGGGAGACCCAGTACTTC; CDR3aa: CASSLWGPRETQYF
len: 14; v_gene: TRBV7-8; d_gene: -; j_gene: TRBJ2-7; abundance: -; CDR3nt: TGTGCCAGCAGCTTAGACAGGCCATCCTACGAGCAGTACTTC; CDR3aa: CASSLDRPSYEQYF
len: 16; v_gene: TRBV7-6; d_gene: -; j_gene: TRBJ1-3; abundance: -; CDR3nt: TGTGCCAGCAGCTCGACAGCTTCGAGCTCTGGAAACACCATATATTTT; CDR3aa: CASSSTASSSGNTIYF
len: 19; v_gene: TRBV2; d_gene: TRBD2; j_gene: TRBJ2-1; abundance: -; CDR3nt: TGTGCCAGCAGCCAGAATAAGGGACTAGCGGGAGGGAGGGTCAATGAGCAGTTCTTC; CDR3aa: CASSQNKGLAGGRVNEQFF
len: 11; v_gene: TRBV20-1; d_gene: -; j_gene: TRBJ1-1; abundance: -; CDR3nt: TGCAGTGGCCTTCTTAAAACGAGGGCTTTCTTT; CDR3aa: CSGLLKTRAFF
len: 15; v_gene: TRBV2; d_gene: -; j_gene: TRBJ1-5; abundance: -; CDR3nt: TGTGCCAGCAGTGAAAACAGCCTCGGCAATCAGCCCCAGCATTTT; CDR3aa: CASSENSLGNQPQHF
len: 16; v_gene: TRBV11-2; d_gene: TRBD1; j_gene: TRBJ2-1; abundance: -; CDR3nt: TGTGCCAGCAGCTTACGAAGACAGGGAGAGGGGCAAGAGCAGTTCTTC; CDR3aa: CASSLRRQGEGQEQFF
len: 15; v_gene: TRBV5-4; d_gene: -; j_gene: TRBJ2-5; abundance: once; CDR3nt: TGTGCCAGCGGAGAAGAGGCACGGAGTCAAGAGACCCAGTACTTC; CDR3aa: CASGEEARSQETQYF
len: 13; v_gene: TRBV30; d_gene: TRBD1; j_gene: TRBJ2-7; abundance: -; CDR3nt: TGTGCCTGGGGGGACAGTTGGGGATACGAGCAGTACTTC; CDR3aa: CAWGDSWGYEQYF
len: 13; v_gene: TRBV7-3; d_gene: -; j_gene: TRBJ2-2; abundance: -; CDR3nt: TGTGCCAGCAGCTTATCGGTCACCGGGGAGCTGTTTTTT; CDR3aa: CASSLSVTGELFF
len: 16; v_gene: TRBV6-5; d_gene: -; j_gene: TRBJ1-6; abundance: -; CDR3nt: TGTGCCAGCAGTTACTCAGGACAGCTTTTTGGATCGCCCCTCCACTTT; CDR3aa: CASSYSGQLFGSPLHF
len: 15; v_gene: TRBV24-1; d_gene: -; j_gene: TRBJ2-7; abundance: -; CDR3nt: TGTGCCACCAGTGATGGGTTACAGCTTCCCTACGAGCAGTACTTC; CDR3aa: CATSDGLQLPYEQYF
len: 18; v_gene: TRBV7-6; d_gene: TRBD2; j_gene: TRBJ2-5; abundance: -; CDR3nt: TGTGCCAGCAGCTTAGTTGTACCGGGGGGAGTTGGCCGAGAGACCCAGTACTTC; CDR3aa: CASSLVVPGGVGRETQYF
len: 14; v_gene: TRBV19; d_gene: -; j_gene: TRBJ2-5; abundance: -; CDR3nt: TGTGCCAGTAGTATAAGTACAGGACAAGAGACCCAGTACTTC; CDR3aa: CASSISTGQETQYF
len: 13; v_gene: TRBV5-4; d_gene: -; j_gene: TRBJ1-2; abundance: -; CDR3nt: TGTGCCAGCAGCTTGGGGGCATTAGATGGCTACACCTTC; CDR3aa: CASSLGALDGYTF
len: 15; v_gene: TRBV6-1; d_gene: -; j_gene: TRBJ1-5; abundance: -; CDR3nt: TGTGCCAGCGGTGATGCGGGGGCCGGTAATCAGCCCCAGCATTTT; CDR3aa: CASGDAGAGNQPQHF
len: 15; v_gene: TRBV5-6; d_gene: TRBD2; j_gene: TRBJ2-5; abundance: -; CDR3nt: TGTGCCAGCAGCTTGTCGGTGGGGGGGCAAGAGACCCAGTACTTC; CDR3aa: CASSLSVGGQETQYF
len: 13; v_gene: TRBV15; d_gene: -; j_gene: TRBJ1-1; abundance: -; CDR3nt: TGTGCCACCAGCAAGAGTTCGAACACTGAAGCTTTCTTT; CDR3aa: CATSKSSNTEAFF
len: 14; v_gene: TRBV7-9; d_gene: -; j_gene: TRBJ2-5; abundance: -; CDR3nt: TGTGCCAGCAGCTTCTGGGGCGGCCAAGAGACCCAGTACTTC; CDR3aa: CASSFWGGQETQYF
len: 16; v_gene: TRBV5-5; d_gene: TRBD1; j_gene: TRBJ1-1; abundance: -; CDR3nt: TGTGCCAGCAGCTTGCGGCAGGGGGCGGGAAACACTGAAGCTTTCTTT; CDR3aa: CASSLRQGAGNTEAFF
len: 14; v_gene: TRBV4-2; d_gene: -; j_gene: TRBJ1-3; abundance: once; CDR3nt: TGTGCCAGCAGCCAAGGAGGGGGTGGAAACACCATATATTTT; CDR3aa: CASSQGGGGNTIYF
len: 15; v_gene: TRBV2; d_gene: TRBD2; j_gene: TRBJ2-1; abundance: -; CDR3nt: TGTGCCAGCAGCGTAATGGGGGGGGAGTACAATGAGCAGTTCTTC; CDR3aa: CASSVMGGEYNEQFF
len: 15; v_gene: TRBV10-3; d_gene: TRBD2; j_gene: TRBJ2-3; abundance: -; CDR3nt: TGTGCCATCAGTTTAGCGGGACAACTTGGGGATACGCAGTATTTT; CDR3aa: CAISLAGQLGDTQYF
len: 15; v_gene: TRBV4-3; d_gene: -; j_gene: TRBJ2-5; abundance: -; CDR3nt: TGCGCCAGCAGCCAAGAATTCGTTAGAAAAGAGACCCAGTACTTC; CDR3aa: CASSQEFVRKETQYF
len: 18; v_gene: TRBV27; d_gene: TRBD1; j_gene: TRBJ1-3; abundance: -; CDR3nt: TGCGCCAGCAGTTTACGGTTCCCAGGGGGCCCCCTCGGAAACACCATATATTTT; CDR3aa: CASSLRFPGGPLGNTIYF
len: 16; v_gene: TRBV5-1; d_gene: -; j_gene: TRBJ1-2; abundance: -; CDR3nt: TGCGCCAGCAGCTTGGCTTTGGGCCCGGGATTCCGCGGCTACACCTTC; CDR3aa: CASSLALGPGFRGYTF
len: 15; v_gene: TRBV30; d_gene: TRBD1; j_gene: TRBJ1-5; abundance: -; CDR3nt: TGTGCCTGGAGTGGCGGACAGGGTTCCGGCCAGCCCCAGCATTTT; CDR3aa: CAWSGGQGSGQPQHF